The rows below give T cell receptor beta chains drawn from one sample of a study of blood T cell repertoires in COVID-19. Sequencing used immunoSEQ multiplex PCR; TCRdb keeps in-frame clones, though not all of them. Of under 45,000 clones in the sample, around nine tenths were seen once. Sequencing was performed on peripheral blood. Receptors were obtained from a man aged 35-49 years with COVID-19, enrolled during active disease. Both conserved end residues are part of each CDR3. A D gene is named only where the DNA matches it firmly. Expanded clones are given a class, and other clones once, few, many or no size at all.

TRBV25-1	NA	TRBD2	TRBJ2-1	CASRGVNEQFF	TGTGCCAGCCGGGGGGTCAATGAGCAGTTCTTC
TRBV19	NA	NA	TRBJ1-1	CASSSVGEAFF	TGTGCCAGTAGTAGCGTCGGTGAAGCTTTCTTT
TRBV5-1	NA	TRBD2	TRBJ2-1	CASSLGAGGGYNEQFF	TGCGCCAGCAGCTTGGGAGCGGGAGGAGGGTACAATGAGCAGTTCTTC
TRBV15	NA	NA	TRBJ2-5	CATTPRGGSQETQYF	TGTGCCACCACTCCTCGTGGGGGCTCACAAGAGACCCAGTACTTC
TRBV21-1	NA	NA	TRBJ2-7	CASQQSDRVGEQYF	TGTGCCAGTCAACAAAGTGACAGGGTGGGCGAGCAGTACTTC
TRBV19	NA	TRBD1	TRBJ2-5	CASSRGTQETQYF	TGTGCCAGTAGCAGGGGGACACAAGAGACCCAGTACTTC
TRBV3-1/TRBV3-2	NA	NA	TRBJ1-6	CASSQAVGGNSPLHF	TGTGCCAGCAGCCAAGCAGTGGGGGGTAATTCACCCCTCCACTTT
TRBV18	NA	TRBD1	TRBJ1-1	CASSGQVNTEAFF	TGTGCCAGCTCAGGACAGGTAAACACTGAAGCTTTCTTT
TRBV5-6	NA	NA	TRBJ2-5	CASSGGYQETQYF	TGTGCCAGCAGCGGGGGGTACCAAGAGACCCAGTACTTC
TRBV18	NA	TRBD1	TRBJ1-5	CASSRATGGRDQPQHF	TGTGCCAGCTCACGCGCGACAGGGGGCAGGGATCAGCCCCAGCATTTT
TRBV4-2	once	TRBD1	TRBJ1-2	CASSQFPGQGDYGYTF	TGTGCCAGCAGCCAATTTCCGGGACAGGGTGACTATGGCTACACCTTC
TRBV30	once	NA	TRBJ1-5	CAWNLGGGQPQHF	TGTGCCTGGAATTTAGGGGGGGGTCAGCCCCAGCATTTT
TRBV5-1	NA	TRBD1	TRBJ2-5	CASSLAVGTGETQYF	TGCGCCAGCAGCTTGGCCGTAGGGACAGGGGAGACCCAGTACTTC
TRBV11-2	NA	TRBD2	TRBJ2-2	CASSISGSTGELFF	TGTGCCAGCAGCATTAGCGGGAGCACCGGGGAGCTGTTTTTT
TRBV18	few	NA	TRBJ1-1	CASSPLPQGWGTEAFF	TGTGCCAGCTCACCACTACCACAGGGTTGGGGCACTGAAGCTTTCTTT
TRBV2	NA	NA	TRBJ1-4	CASSPDGRGGEKLFF	TGTGCCAGCAGCCCGGACGGGAGGGGTGGAGAAAAACTGTTTTTT
TRBV7-9	NA	NA	TRBJ1-4	CASSSPGITNEKLFF	TGTGCCAGCAGCTCGCCGGGGATCACTAATGAAAAACTGTTTTTT
TRBV6-6	NA	NA	TRBJ1-2	CASSPSHMAVTF	TGTGCCAGCAGTCCGTCCCACATGGCGGTCACCTTC
TRBV7-3	NA	TRBD1	TRBJ2-2	CASSRQGAPGELFF	TGTGCCAGCAGTCGACAGGGGGCCCCCGGGGAGCTGTTTTTT
TRBV2	NA	TRBD2	TRBJ2-1	CATALAGEEQFF	TGTGCCACCGCCCTAGCGGGAGAAGAGCAGTTCTTC
TRBV12-3/TRBV12-4	NA	NA	TRBJ1-1	CASSLSGNTEAFF	TGTGCCAGCAGTTTGTCCGGGAACACTGAAGCTTTCTTT
TRBV19	NA	TRBD2	TRBJ2-1	CASSIFSGTHNEQFF	TGTGCCAGTAGTATATTTAGCGGGACCCATAATGAGCAGTTCTTC
TRBV30	NA	NA	TRBJ1-4	CAWSPPVRTNEKLFF	TGTGCCTGGAGTCCCCCGGTGCGAACTAATGAAAAACTGTTTTTT